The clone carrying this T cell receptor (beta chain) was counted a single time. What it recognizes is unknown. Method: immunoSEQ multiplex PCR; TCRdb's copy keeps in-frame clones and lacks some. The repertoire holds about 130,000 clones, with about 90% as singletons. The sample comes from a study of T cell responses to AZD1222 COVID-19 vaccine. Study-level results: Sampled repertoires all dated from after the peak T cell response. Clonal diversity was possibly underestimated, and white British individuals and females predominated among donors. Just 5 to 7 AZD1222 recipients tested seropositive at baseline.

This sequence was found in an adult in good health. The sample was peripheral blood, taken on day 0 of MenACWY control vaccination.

The CDR3 region has the DNA TGTGCCAGCAGCCCCCGGGACCGAGGACTAGCGGAACAAGAGACCCAGTACTTC. It codes for CASSPRDRGLAEQETQYF. The V and J genes are TRBV9 and TRBJ2-5; 10 bases match TRBD2. The junction had 14 bases not matched to a gene; V was cut back by 4 bases and J by 2 bases. The CDR3 contains 18 residues. Germline V lookup: CDR1 SGDLS, CDR2 YYNGEE.